Listed below are T cell receptor beta chains from one sample, sequenced in a study of blood T cell repertoires in COVID-19. Profiled with immunoSEQ multiplex PCR; TCRdb holds only in-frame clones, not every one. The table records 95,000 to 110,000 clones, approximately 87% of them present only once. Sequencing input: peripheral blood. The receptors stem from a man aged 50 to 60 with acute or convalescent COVID-19. Both conserved end residues are part of each CDR3. Size tells how often a clone was seen (once, few, many) or the class of an expanded clone, and some rows leave it out.

TRBJ2-3	NA	TRBV4-1	CASSQARPSGLRDTQYF
TRBJ2-1	NA	TRBV11-2	CASSLGPPSGGNEQFF
TRBJ1-5	NA	TRBV6-1	CASSEADRNQPQHF
TRBJ2-7	NA	TRBV5-1	CASSLAAGSISYEQYF
TRBJ1-2	NA	TRBV29-1	CSAMTGNYGYTF
TRBJ2-3	NA	TRBV5-5	CASSLEQQGQPQREVPLF
TRBJ2-2	NA	TRBV7-6	CASSRETGQNTGELFF
TRBJ1-1	few	TRBV6-5	CASSWGGQAFF
TRBJ1-1	NA	TRBV4-2	CASSQAQGQLGTEAFF
TRBJ1-2	NA	TRBV28	CASSTGTYPRYTF
TRBJ2-3	NA	TRBV5-6	CASYSGTRTDTQYF
TRBJ1-6	NA	TRBV20-1	CSASRGTSPLHF
TRBJ1-5	NA	TRBV20-1	CSASLSGNQPQHF
TRBJ2-7	NA	TRBV12-3/TRBV12-4	CASSRDNYEQYF
TRBJ1-4	NA	TRBV6-5	CASSPGFISEKLFF
TRBJ2-5	NA	TRBV2	CASGGVGETQYF
TRBJ1-3	NA	TRBV7-9	CASSLGSGNWNTIYF
TRBJ2-3	NA	TRBV4-2	CASSYQTADTQYF
TRBJ2-7	NA	TRBV6-5	CASRRDIRSSYEQYF
TRBJ2-1	NA	TRBV19	CASSIPGGQGYGNRNEQFF
TRBJ1-2	NA	TRBV3-1/TRBV3-2	CASSPRGTGGGGYTF
TRBJ2-5	NA	TRBV7-8	CASSSGLAGGETQYF
TRBJ2-2	NA	TRBV2	CASSSGTGRLNTGELFF
TRBJ1-2	NA	TRBV10-2	CASSGTGGNYGYTF
TRBJ2-3	NA	TRBV7-6	CASSQGLAAPGTTDTQYF
TRBJ2-5	NA	TRBV5-1	CASSLDARSQETQYF
TRBJ1-2	NA	TRBV10-3	CAAHDRVNYTF
TRBJ1-2	NA	TRBV9	CASSRDRESYYGYTF
TRBJ2-7	NA	TRBV5-1	CASSFRAGGYEQYF
TRBJ1-3	NA	TRBV5-4	CASSLYCRLWAIYF
TRBJ2-7	NA	TRBV5-1	CASSLAALAGDRYEQYF
TRBJ2-2	NA	TRBV18	CASSPQGAANTGELFF